Ten or more counts support the clone carrying this TCR beta chain. The data stem from a study of T cells in Graves' hyperthyroidism and ophthalmopathy. The source material, RNA transcripts, was used to amplify TCR beta CDR3 regions. A set of HTBI primers served as the primers for a first-round RT-PCR of the TCR CDR3. In TCRdb, the multiplex PCR reads were re-called with MiXCR into one record per CDR3 protein. The sample shows over 700,000 distinct CDR3 sequences, about a third of them seen only once. Germline lookup yields CDR1 DFQATT and CDR2 SNEGSKA (reference sequence). The CDR3 covers 12 residues. The ends were cut back, 3 bases at V and 7 bases at J, with 12 bases in the middle.

The material sequenced was blood. The TCR was taken from a woman between 40 and 50 years old with Graves' hyperthyroidism. The chain employs TRBV20-1 and TRBJ2-5; D call uncertain. DNA of the CDR3: TGCAGTGCTAGTGTCCCACTTACGACCCAGTACTTC. As protein: CSASVPLTTQYF.